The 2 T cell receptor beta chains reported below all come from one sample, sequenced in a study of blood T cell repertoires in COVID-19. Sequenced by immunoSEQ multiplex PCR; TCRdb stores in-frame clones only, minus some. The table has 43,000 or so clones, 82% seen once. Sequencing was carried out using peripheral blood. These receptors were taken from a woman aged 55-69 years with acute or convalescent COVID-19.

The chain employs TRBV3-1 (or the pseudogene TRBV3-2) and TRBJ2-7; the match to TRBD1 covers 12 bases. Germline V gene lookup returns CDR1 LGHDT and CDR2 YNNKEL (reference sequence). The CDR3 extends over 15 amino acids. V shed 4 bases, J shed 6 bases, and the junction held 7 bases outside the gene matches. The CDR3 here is CASSPGGTGGGEQYF. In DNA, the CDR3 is TGTGCCAGCAGCCCAGGAGGGACAGGGGGCGGCGAGCAGTACTTC.

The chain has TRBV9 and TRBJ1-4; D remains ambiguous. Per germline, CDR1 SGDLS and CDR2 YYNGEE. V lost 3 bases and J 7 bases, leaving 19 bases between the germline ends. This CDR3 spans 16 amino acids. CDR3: CASSALGRGLGEKLFF. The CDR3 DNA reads TGTGCCAGCAGCGCCCTAGGTAGAGGGTTAGGTGAAAAACTGTTTTTT.